This T cell receptor (beta chain) was found in a study of T-cell memory formation after mild COVID-19. With regard to this clonotype: Its specificity is not known.

TCRdb re-called the 5' RACE reads with MiXCR, one entry per CDR3 protein. This sample has 200,000 to 250,000 distinct CDR3 sequences, with 15% to 20% found just once. General study results and limits: Several responding clones turned up in pre-infection memory, indicating that cross-reactive memory may have taken part.

Germline V gene sequence: CDR1 SGHTA, CDR2 FQGNSA. CDR3 length: 14 amino acids. V was clipped by 5 bases and J by 9 bases, with 18 bases between them. The rearrangement links TRBV7-2 to TRBJ2-3; D possibly corresponds to TRBD2 (5 bases). This clonotype originated in a young man who had mild COVID-19 (a few samples of this study predate the infection). Cell type and time point are not known. The sample taken for sequencing was PBMCs or a T cell subset sorted from them (not recorded which). This CDR3 reads CASSPGLHTSTQYF. Here the CDR3 DNA reads TGTGCCAGCAGCCCAGGACTCCACACGAGCACGCAGTATTTT.